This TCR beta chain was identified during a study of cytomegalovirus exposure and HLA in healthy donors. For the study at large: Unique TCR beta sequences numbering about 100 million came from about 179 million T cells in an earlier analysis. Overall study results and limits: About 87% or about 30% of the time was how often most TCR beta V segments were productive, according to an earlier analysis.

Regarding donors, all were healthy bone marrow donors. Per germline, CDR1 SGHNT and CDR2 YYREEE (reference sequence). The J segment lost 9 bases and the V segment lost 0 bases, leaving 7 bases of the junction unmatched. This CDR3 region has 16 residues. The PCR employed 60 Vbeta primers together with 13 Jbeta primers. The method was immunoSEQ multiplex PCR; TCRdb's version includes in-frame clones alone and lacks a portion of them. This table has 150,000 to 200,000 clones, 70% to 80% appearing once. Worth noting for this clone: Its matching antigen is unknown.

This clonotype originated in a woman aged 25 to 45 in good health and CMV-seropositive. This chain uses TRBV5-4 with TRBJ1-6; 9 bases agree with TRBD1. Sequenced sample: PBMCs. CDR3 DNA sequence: TGTGCCAGCAGCTTGGGGGGACAGGGTATAAGTTCACCCCTCCACTTT. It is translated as CASSLGGQGISSPLHF.